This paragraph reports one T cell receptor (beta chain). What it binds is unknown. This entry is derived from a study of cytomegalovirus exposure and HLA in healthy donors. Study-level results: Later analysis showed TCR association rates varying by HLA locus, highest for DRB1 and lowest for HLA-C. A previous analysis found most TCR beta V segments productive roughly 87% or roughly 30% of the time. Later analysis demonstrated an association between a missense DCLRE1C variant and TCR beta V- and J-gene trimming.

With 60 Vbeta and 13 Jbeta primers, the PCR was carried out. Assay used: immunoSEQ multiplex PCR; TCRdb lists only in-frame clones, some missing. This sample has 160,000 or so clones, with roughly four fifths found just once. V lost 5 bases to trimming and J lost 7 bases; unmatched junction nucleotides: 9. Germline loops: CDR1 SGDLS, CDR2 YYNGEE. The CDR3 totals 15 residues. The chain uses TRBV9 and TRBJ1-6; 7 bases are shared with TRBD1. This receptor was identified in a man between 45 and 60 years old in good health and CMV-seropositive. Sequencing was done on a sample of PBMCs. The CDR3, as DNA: TGTGCCAGCAGAGGGACCGGGACAGTCAATTCACCCCTCCACTTT. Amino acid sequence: CASRGTGTVNSPLHF.